The 23 T cell receptor beta chains in this list originate from one sample, sequenced in a study of blood T cell repertoires in COVID-19 (dated by TCRdb to the early 2020s). The library was prepared using the immunoSEQ multiplex PCR assay. The immuneACCESS repertoire file appears here via TCRdb, limited to in-frame rearrangements. These files lack a portion of the clones; in checked studies, under half of the deficit traces to unresolved V genes, and the cause of the others is not known. The sample yields about 230,000 clones; just under 90% were counted once. The top ten constitute around 4.2% of the sample. Sample: PBMCs or T cells enriched from blood (not recorded which). The receptors here all came from a woman aged 25 to 45 with acute COVID-19.

The rearrangement uses TRBV6-1 and TRBJ1-1, with TRBD1 as a possible D gene (5 bases). Germline CDR1 MNHNS, CDR2 SASEGT. The CDR3 contains 12 residues. V gave up 1 base and J gave up 9 bases, with 9 bases separating them. For the CDR3, the DNA is TGTGCCAGCAGTGAAGGGACACACAAAGCTTTCTTT. The encoded protein is CASSEGTHKAFF.

The chain has TRBV6-2 or TRBV6-3 and TRBJ1-2, with D hard to call. V lost 0 bases to trimming and J lost 12 bases, with 14 bases between them. CDR1 is MNHEY, CDR2 SVGEGT, per germline. CDR3 length equals 13 residues. The CDR3 loop is CASSYSPTGEHTF. The CDR3 DNA reads TGTGCCAGCAGTTACTCCCCGACCGGAGAGCACACCTTC.

The chain couples TRBV21-1 to TRBJ2-3; whether TRBD2, the table's D call, matches the DNA was not checked. TRBV21-1 is noted as a pseudogene. This CDR3 has 18 amino acids. CDR3 in DNA: TGTGCCAGCAGCAATCCTGTCAGCGGGGGGCGTCTCACAGATACGCAGTATTTT. Translated, it gives CASSNPVSGGRLTDTQYF.

The V gene is TRBV5-4, the J gene TRBJ1-4; 8 nucleotides line up with TRBD1. CDR3 length: 15 residues. V shed 0 bases, J shed 6 bases, and the junction held 4 bases outside the gene matches. Germline V gene sequence: CDR1 SGHNT, CDR2 YYREEE (reference sequence). DNA for the CDR3: TGTGCCAGCAGCTTGGGGCAGGGGGCGCATGAAAAACTGTTTTTT. Its translation is CASSLGQGAHEKLFF.

V is TRBV7-8 and J is TRBJ2-5; 9 bases line up with TRBD1. In germline, CDR1 is SGHVS, CDR2 FQNEAQ. J lost 3 bases, V lost 6 bases, and 8 bases had no gene match. The CDR3 is made up of 15 amino acids. The CDR3 DNA sequence: TGTGCCAGCAGATCACTGGGGACAGGGAAAGAGACCCAGTACTTC. This sequence encodes CASRSLGTGKETQYF.

The V gene is TRBV6-5, the J gene TRBJ1-5, with D hard to call. The germline CDR1 and CDR2 sequences are MNHEY and SVGAGI. Deletions cut 3 bases from V and 3 bases from J, with 6 bases between. There are 13 residues in the CDR3. CDR3 bases: TGTGCCAGCAGTTATGTAGCCAATCAGCCCCAGCATTTT. The encoded protein is CASSYVANQPQHF.

The rearrangement joins TRBV28 to TRBJ2-4; 10 positions agree with TRBD1. The CDR3 covers 15 residues. Germline V gene lookup returns CDR1 MDHEN and CDR2 SYDVKM. V lost 10 bases, J lost 3 bases, and 9 bases stayed unmatched. Here the CDR3 reads CATEFGDRGKNIQYF. CDR3 bases: TGTGCCACGGAGTTTGGGGACAGGGGCAAAAACATTCAGTACTTC.

In this sample, this clone turned up once. The chain couples TRBV6-1 to TRBJ1-1; the D is unclear. The V end lost 0 bases, the J end lost 1 base, and 24 bases lay between the germline ends. Per the germline V gene, CDR1 is MNHNS and CDR2 is SASEGT. This CDR3 has 20 residues. CDR3 nucleotides: TGTGCCAGCAGTGAAGCGCTTCCAGGCGGGGTTGGTGACCCGAACACTGAAGCTTTCTTT. Its translation: CASSEALPGGVGDPNTEAFF.

This rearrangement joins TRBV10-2 to TRBJ1-1; D unclear. Per germline, CDR1 WSHSY and CDR2 SAAADI. V lost 2 bases, J lost 2 bases, and 6 bases lay in between. The CDR3 loop spans 13 amino acids. CDR3 DNA sequence: TGCGCCAGCAGTGAGACAGAAAACACTGAAGCTTTCTTT. Amino acids: CASSETENTEAFF.

This clone was counted a single time. The chain joins TRBV5-4 to TRBJ1-1, with D unresolved. CDR1 and CDR2 from the germline V gene are SGHNT and YYREEE (reference sequence). V lost 10 bases, J lost 2 bases, and 18 bases lay in between. This CDR3 has 14 residues. The CDR3 spells CAAKSVLTNTEAFF. CDR3 coding DNA: TGTGCCGCTAAGTCGGTGCTGACTAACACTGAAGCTTTCTTT.

This clone was counted once. The chain's CDR3 is CASSEGTGTNEKLFF. The CDR3 DNA is TGTGCCAGCAGTGAAGGGACAGGGACTAATGAAAAACTGTTTTTT. The rearrangement links TRBV6-1 to TRBJ1-4; TRBD1 aligns across 8 bases. V was pared by 1 base and J by 2 bases, with 0 bases of the junction left unmatched. Germline-derived CDR1 and CDR2 are MNHNS and SASEGT. The CDR3 loop spans 15 amino acids.

The rearrangement links TRBV11-2 to TRBJ2-5, with a possible D match to TRBD1 (5 bases). V was trimmed by 6 bases and J by 5 bases, leaving 16 bases between them. Germline assignment: CDR1 SGHAT and CDR2 FQNNGV. This CDR3 region has 14 residues. CDR3 protein: CASRHNGKGETQYF. CDR3 bases: TGTGCCAGCAGACACAATGGAAAGGGGGAGACCCAGTACTTC.

This clone was counted many times. The chain employs TRBV6-5 and TRBJ2-5; tentative D call: TRBD1 (6 bases). Germline CDR1 reads MNHEY; CDR2 reads SVGAGI. The CDR3 has 14 amino acids. Trimming left V 7 bases short and J 9 bases short, with 21 bases between. The CDR3 sequence: CASIKKGVGKAQYF. For the CDR3, the DNA is TGTGCCAGCATCAAGAAGGGGGTAGGGAAGGCCCAGTACTTC.

The gene calls are TRBV15 and TRBJ2-6; 11 bases match TRBD1. Germline assignment: CDR1 LNHNV and CDR2 YYDKDF (reference sequence). The junction had 0 bases not matched to a gene; V was cut back by 0 bases and J by 2 bases. This CDR3 contains 17 residues. Here the CDR3 DNA reads TGTGCCACCAGCAGAGAGGGACAGGGGGCTGGGGCCAACGTCCTGACTTTC. This translates into CATSREGQGAGANVLTF.

This clone was seen once. V gene TRBV2 combines with J gene TRBJ2-1; 15 bases agree with TRBD2. The J segment lost 4 bases and the V segment lost 5 bases, leaving 12 bases of the junction unmatched. The CDR3 is made up of 19 amino acids. Germline V gene data show CDR1 as SNHLY and CDR2 as FYNNEI. CDR3 residues: CASSPWTSGGALGYNEQFF. For the CDR3, the DNA is TGTGCCAGCAGTCCATGGACTAGCGGGGGGGCCCTGGGTTACAATGAGCAGTTCTTC.

In DNA form, the CDR3 reads TGTGCCAGCAGCGAGGGACAGGGGACTTACACTGAAGCTTTCTTT. Its translation: CASSEGQGTYTEAFF. V is TRBV9 and J is TRBJ1-1, with 10 positions matching TRBD1. After removal of 3 bases from V and 3 bases from J, the junction contained 5 bases not matched to a gene. CDR3 length: 15 residues. Germline CDR1 and CDR2: SGDLS and YYNGEE. The variable domain in full, completed from reference TRBV9 and TRBJ1-1, reads DSGVTQTPKHLITATGQRVTLRCSPRSGDLSVYWYQQSLDQGLQFLIQYYNGEERAKGNILERFSAQQFPDLHSELNLSSLELGDSALYFCASSEGQGTYTEAFFGQGTRLTVV.

The genes are TRBV6-6 and TRBJ1-4; 11 nucleotides agree with TRBD1. There are 15 residues in the CDR3. CDR1 is MNHNY, CDR2 SVGAGI, per germline (reference sequence). V lost 2 bases, J lost 7 bases, and 3 bases stayed unmatched. The CDR3 sequence is CASSYTGTGGEKLFF. The CDR3 nucleotides read TGTGCCAGCAGTTACACTGGGACAGGGGGTGAAAAACTGTTTTTT.

The chain combines TRBV5-8 with TRBJ1-2, with 7 bases matching TRBD1. Trimming took 1 base from V and 4 from J; bases not matched to a gene: 10. The CDR3 extends over 16 amino acids. Looked up from germline, CDR1 is SGHTS and CDR2 is YDEGEE. CDR3 coding DNA: TGTGCCAGCAGCTTGTGGTCCCACGGACAGGCCTATGGCTACACCTTC. Its protein product is CASSLWSHGQAYGYTF.

CDR3 DNA: TGCGCCAGCAGGCAAGAACAGGGAAAATCCAACTATGGCTACACCTTC. It is translated as CASRQEQGKSNYGYTF. The chain is built from TRBV5-1 and TRBJ1-2, with D maybe TRBD1 (6 bases). This CDR3 has 16 residues. The germline gives CDR1 SGHRS, CDR2 YFSETQ. The V end was cut by 5 bases, the J end by 2 bases, with 19 bases between.

The V gene is TRBV4-3, the J gene TRBJ1-1; no reliable D call. Trimming left V 0 bases short and J 10 bases short, with 12 bases between. This CDR3 spans 13 amino acids. CDR1 and CDR2 (germline): LGHNA, YSLEER. The CDR3 region has the DNA TGCGCCAGCAGCCAAGATCTAGGAGGCGTAGCTTTCTTT. Amino acids: CASSQDLGGVAFF.

The CDR3 reads CASSLSSGQGASGYTF. The CDR3, as DNA: TGTGCCAGCAGTTTATCTTCGGGACAGGGGGCTAGTGGCTACACCTTC. This sequence joins TRBV27 and TRBJ1-2, with TRBD1 matching 12 bases. The CDR3 is 16 amino acids. The germline V gene encodes CDR1 MNHEY and CDR2 SMNVEV (reference sequence). V shed 0 bases and J 7 bases; nucleotides not matched to a gene: 6.

There are a few counts of this clone. The chain carries TRBV18 and TRBJ2-1; D is unresolved. V was trimmed by 10 bases and J by 5 bases, leaving 18 bases between them. There are 14 residues in the CDR3. Germline CDR1 KGHSH, CDR2 LQKENI. CDR3: CATKPLSGDNEQFF. The DNA for the CDR3 is TGTGCCACCAAACCGTTGTCCGGTGACAATGAGCAGTTCTTC.

The chain joins TRBV7-2 to TRBJ2-2, with 8 bases fitting TRBD2. Trimming cost V 5 bases and J 9 bases; bases outside gene matches: 5. Germline V gives CDR1 SGHTA, CDR2 FQGNSA. This CDR3 is built from 13 residues. The CDR3 loop reads CASSPGLVRELFF. CDR3 coding DNA: TGTGCCAGCAGCCCGGGACTAGTGAGGGAGCTGTTTTTT.